One and the same sample provided the 10 T cell receptor beta chains below, sequenced in a study of T cell responses to AZD1222 COVID-19 vaccine. TCRdb's copy holds only in-frame clones and misses some; the assay was immunoSEQ multiplex PCR. The sample lists around 140,000 clones, less than 95% seen once, with roughly 7.5% in the top ten. The sequenced sample was peripheral blood, obtained 28 days after the second dose of the MenACWY control vaccine. These TCRs come from an adult who received the MenACWY meningococcal vaccine as a control.

This chain uses TRBV28 with TRBJ1-5, with D unresolved. Germline CDR1 MDHEN, CDR2 SYDVKM. The CDR3 length is 12 residues. Trimming cost V 8 bases and J 0 bases, with 5 bases left between them. The CDR3 DNA is TGTGCCAGCCTAGATAGCAATCAGCCCCAGCATTTT. It encodes CASLDSNQPQHF.

This chain links TRBV28 with TRBJ2-5, with a weak D call TRBD1 (6 bases). From germline, CDR1 is MDHEN and CDR2 SYDVKM. Trimming stripped 4 bases from V and 7 bases from J, with 19 bases between. CDR3 length equals 15 residues. The CDR3 coding sequence is TGTGCCAGCAGTTCGGCCGGGGCAGGGGAAGGGACCCAGTACTTC. Residues: CASSSAGAGEGTQYF.

The gene calls are TRBV12-3 or TRBV12-4 and TRBJ2-1; D unresolved. With 3 bases removed from V and 10 bases from J, the gap between germline ends came to 13 bases. This CDR3 spans 13 amino acids. CDR3 DNA sequence: TGTGCCAGCAGTTTCCCTAACTCAAAAGAGCAGTTCTTC. Residues: CASSFPNSKEQFF.

V gene TRBV4-1 combines with J gene TRBJ2-1; 12 nucleotides match TRBD2. Trimming cost V 0 bases and J 11 bases; bases outside gene matches: 11. CDR3 length equals 17 residues. Per germline, CDR1 MGHRA and CDR2 YSYEKL. Here the CDR3 DNA reads TGCGCCAGCAGCCAAGAGGCCGACGAACTAGCGGGAGGCAAGCAGTTCTTC. Its protein product is CASSQEADELAGGKQFF.

The chain has TRBV11-3 and TRBJ2-5; 9 bases fit TRBD1. V lost 5 bases to trimming and J lost 1 base; unmatched junction nucleotides: 5. Per the germline V gene, CDR1 is SGHNT and CDR2 is YENEEA. The CDR3 totals 15 residues. The CDR3 loop reads CASSPGQGPQETQYF. The CDR3, as DNA: TGTGCCAGCAGCCCAGGACAGGGGCCCCAAGAGACCCAGTACTTC.

The chain's CDR3 is CASSLAGDTSYNEQFF. The CDR3 region has the DNA TGCGCCAGCAGCTTGGCCGGGGACACATCGTACAATGAGCAGTTCTTC. This chain uses TRBV5-1 with TRBJ2-1; perhaps TRBD1 as D (6 bases). Trimming removed 0 bases at V and 4 bases at J, with 14 bases between. Germline V gene lookup returns CDR1 SGHRS and CDR2 YFSETQ. This CDR3 has 16 amino acids.

The V and J genes are TRBV27 and TRBJ1-4; 10 nucleotides line up with TRBD1. The V segment lost 5 bases and the J segment 7 bases; nucleotides outside the gene matches: 4. Germline CDR1 MNHEY, CDR2 SMNVEV (reference sequence). There are 14 residues in the CDR3. The chain's CDR3 is CASSPDRGLEKLFF. The CDR3 nucleotides read TGTGCCAGCAGTCCCGACAGGGGGCTTGAAAAACTGTTTTTT. The full variable domain, in which reference TRBV27 and TRBJ1-4 provide the parts outside the CDR3, is EAQVTQNPRYLITVTGKKLTVTCSQNMNHEYMSWYRQDPGLGLRQIYYSMNVEVTDKGDVPEGYKVSRKEKRNFPLILESPSPNQTSLYFCASSPDRGLEKLFFGSGTQLSVL.

The rearrangement links TRBV4-3 to TRBJ1-2; D not certain. Per germline, CDR1 LGHNA and CDR2 YSLEER. With 2 bases removed from V and 4 bases from J, the gap between germline ends came to 8 bases. This CDR3 is built from 13 residues. CDR3 sequence: CASSQSGSYGYTF. The CDR3 nucleotides are TGCGCCAGCAGCCAATCCGGCAGCTATGGCTACACCTTC.

The chain has TRBV7-2 and TRBJ1-2; D remains ambiguous. Germline values: CDR1 SGHTA, CDR2 FQGNSA. The V end lost 8 bases, the J end lost 2 bases, and 12 bases lay between the germline ends. This CDR3 has 13 residues. CDR3 loop: CASQEGGNYGYTF. For the CDR3, the DNA is TGTGCCAGCCAGGAGGGAGGGAACTATGGCTACACCTTC.

The rearrangement joins TRBV2 to TRBJ2-1; 9 nucleotides agree with TRBD2. The V gene's germline CDR1 is SNHLY and CDR2 FYNNEI. The CDR3 is 14 residues long. V was pared by 7 bases and J by 4 bases, with 5 bases of the junction left unmatched. This chain's CDR3 is CASKETSGYNEQFF. For the CDR3, the DNA is TGTGCCAGCAAAGAGACTAGCGGATACAATGAGCAGTTCTTC.